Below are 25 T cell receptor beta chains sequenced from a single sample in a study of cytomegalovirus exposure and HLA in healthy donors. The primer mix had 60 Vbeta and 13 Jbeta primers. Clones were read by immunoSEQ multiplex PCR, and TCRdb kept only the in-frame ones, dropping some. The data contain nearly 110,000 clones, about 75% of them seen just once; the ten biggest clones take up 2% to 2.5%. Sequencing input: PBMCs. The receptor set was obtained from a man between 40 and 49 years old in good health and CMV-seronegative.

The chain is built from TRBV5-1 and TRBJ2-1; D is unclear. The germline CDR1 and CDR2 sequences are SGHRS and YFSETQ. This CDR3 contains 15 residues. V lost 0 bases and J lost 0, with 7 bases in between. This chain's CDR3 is CASSLAGDSYNEQFF. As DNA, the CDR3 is TGCGCCAGCAGCTTGGCCGGAGACTCCTACAATGAGCAGTTCTTC.

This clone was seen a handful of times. Here the CDR3 reads CASSQTQNTEAFF. The DNA for the CDR3 is TGTGCCAGCAGTCAGACTCAGAACACTGAAGCTTTCTTT. V gene TRBV6-5 combines with J gene TRBJ1-1, with unresolved D. Germline CDR1 MNHEY, CDR2 SVGAGI. Between the trimmed V and J ends, which lost 5 bases and 1 base, there was a span of 8 bases. This CDR3 region has 13 residues.

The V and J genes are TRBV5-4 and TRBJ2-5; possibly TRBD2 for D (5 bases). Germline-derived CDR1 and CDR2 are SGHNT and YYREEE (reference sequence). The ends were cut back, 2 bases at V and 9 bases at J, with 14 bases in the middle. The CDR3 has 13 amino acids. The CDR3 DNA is TGTGCCAGCAGCTTAAGCGGTGGGGTCTCCCAGTACTTC. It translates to CASSLSGGVSQYF.

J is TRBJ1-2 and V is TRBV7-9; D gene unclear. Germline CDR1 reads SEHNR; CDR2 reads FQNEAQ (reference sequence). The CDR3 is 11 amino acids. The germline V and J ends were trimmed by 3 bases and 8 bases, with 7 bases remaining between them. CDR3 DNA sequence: TGTGCCAGCAGCTTCTACAGAGGCTACACCTTC. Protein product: CASSFYRGYTF.

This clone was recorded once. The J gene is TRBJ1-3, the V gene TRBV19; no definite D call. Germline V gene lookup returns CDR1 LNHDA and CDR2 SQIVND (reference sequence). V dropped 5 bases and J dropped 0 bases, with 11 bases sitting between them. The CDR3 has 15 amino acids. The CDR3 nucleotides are TGTGCCAGTAGTGCGAGTGCCTCCTCTGGAAACACCATATATTTT. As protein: CASSASASSGNTIYF.

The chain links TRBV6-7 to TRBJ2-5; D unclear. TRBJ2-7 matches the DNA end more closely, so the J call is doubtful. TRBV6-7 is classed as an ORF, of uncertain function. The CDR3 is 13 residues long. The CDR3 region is CASSYDSLYEQYF. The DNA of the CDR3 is TGTGCCAGCAGTTACGATTCCCTTTACGAGCAGTACTTC.

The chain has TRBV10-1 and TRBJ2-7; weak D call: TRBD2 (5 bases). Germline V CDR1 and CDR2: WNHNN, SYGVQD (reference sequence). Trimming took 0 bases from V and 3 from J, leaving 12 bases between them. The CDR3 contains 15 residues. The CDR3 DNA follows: TGCGCCAGCAGTGAGTCGGGGAGTACTTACTACGAGCAGTACTTC. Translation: CASSESGSTYYEQYF.

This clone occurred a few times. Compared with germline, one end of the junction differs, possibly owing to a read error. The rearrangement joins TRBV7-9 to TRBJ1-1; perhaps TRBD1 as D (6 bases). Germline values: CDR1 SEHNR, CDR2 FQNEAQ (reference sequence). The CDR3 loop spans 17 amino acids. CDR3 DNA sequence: TGTTCCAGCAGCTTAGGGGGAGGGGGACGGAAGAACACTGAAGCTTTCTTT. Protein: CSSSLGGGGRKNTEAFF.

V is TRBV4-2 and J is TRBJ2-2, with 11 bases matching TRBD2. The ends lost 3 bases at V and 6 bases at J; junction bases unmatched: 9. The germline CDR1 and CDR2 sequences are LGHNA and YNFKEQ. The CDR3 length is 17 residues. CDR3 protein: CASSHNLAGGSSGELFF. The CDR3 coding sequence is TGTGCCAGCAGCCATAACCTAGCGGGGGGTAGTTCCGGGGAGCTGTTTTTT.

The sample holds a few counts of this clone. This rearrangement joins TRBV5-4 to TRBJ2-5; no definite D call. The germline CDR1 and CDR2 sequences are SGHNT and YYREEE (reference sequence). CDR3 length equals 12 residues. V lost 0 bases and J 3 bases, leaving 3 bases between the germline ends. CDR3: CASSLDKETQYF. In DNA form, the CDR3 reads TGTGCCAGCAGCTTGGATAAAGAGACCCAGTACTTC. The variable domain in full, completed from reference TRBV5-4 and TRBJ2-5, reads ETGVTQSPTHLIKTRGQQVTLRCSSQSGHNTVSWYQQALGQGPQFIFQYYREEENGRGNFPPRFSGLQFPNYSSELNVNALELDDSALYLCASSLDKETQYFGPGTRLLVL.

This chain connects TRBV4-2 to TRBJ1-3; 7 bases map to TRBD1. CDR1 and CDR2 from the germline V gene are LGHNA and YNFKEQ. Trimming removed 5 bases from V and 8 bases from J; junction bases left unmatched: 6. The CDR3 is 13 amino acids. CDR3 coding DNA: TGTGCCAGCAGCACGGGACAGAGCGACACCATATATTTT. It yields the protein CASSTGQSDTIYF.

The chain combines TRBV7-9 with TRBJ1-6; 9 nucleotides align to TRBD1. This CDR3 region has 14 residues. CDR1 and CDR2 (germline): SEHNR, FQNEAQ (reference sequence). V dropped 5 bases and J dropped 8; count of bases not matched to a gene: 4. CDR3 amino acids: CASSAGTGYSPLHF. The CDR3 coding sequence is TGTGCCAGCAGCGCAGGGACAGGGTATTCACCCCTCCACTTT.

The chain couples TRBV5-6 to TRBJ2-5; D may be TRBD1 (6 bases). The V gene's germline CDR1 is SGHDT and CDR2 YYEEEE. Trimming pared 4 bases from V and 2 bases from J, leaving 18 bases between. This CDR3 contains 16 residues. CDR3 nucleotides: TGTGCCAGCAGCCCGAATAGACAGGCCACTCAAGAGACCCAGTACTTC. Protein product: CASSPNRQATQETQYF.

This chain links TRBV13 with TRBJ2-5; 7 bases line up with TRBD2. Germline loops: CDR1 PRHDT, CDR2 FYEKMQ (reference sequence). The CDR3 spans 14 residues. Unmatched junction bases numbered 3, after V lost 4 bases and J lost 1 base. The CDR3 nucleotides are TGTGCCAGCAGCTGGGGGGGGTTCCAAGAGACCCAGTACTTC. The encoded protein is CASSWGGFQETQYF. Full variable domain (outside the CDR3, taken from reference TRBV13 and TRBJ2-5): AAGVIQSPRHLIKEKRETATLKCYPIPRHDTVYWYQQGPGQDPQFLISFYEKMQSDKGSIPDRFSAQQFSDYHSELNMSSLELGDSALYFCASSWGGFQETQYFGPGTRLLVL.

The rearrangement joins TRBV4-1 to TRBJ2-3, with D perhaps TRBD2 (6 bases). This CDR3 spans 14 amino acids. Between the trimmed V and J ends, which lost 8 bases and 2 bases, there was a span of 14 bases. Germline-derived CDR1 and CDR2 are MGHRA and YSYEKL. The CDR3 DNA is TGCGCCAGCGGGTCGGGGGAGCACACAGATACGCAGTATTTT. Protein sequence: CASGSGEHTDTQYF.

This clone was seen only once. The CDR3 sequence is CASSTTGAGYEQYF. CDR3 bases: TGTGCCAGCAGCACTACAGGGGCCGGCTACGAGCAGTACTTC. The rearrangement uses TRBV7-9 and TRBJ2-7, with 7 nucleotides matching TRBD1. Unmatched junction bases numbered 7, after V lost 5 bases and J lost 3 bases. CDR3 length: 14 residues. The V gene's germline CDR1 is SEHNR and CDR2 FQNEAQ (reference sequence).

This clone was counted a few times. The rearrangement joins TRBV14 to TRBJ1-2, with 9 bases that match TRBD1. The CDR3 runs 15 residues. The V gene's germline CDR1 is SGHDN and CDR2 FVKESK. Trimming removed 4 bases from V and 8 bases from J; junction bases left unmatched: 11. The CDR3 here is CASSRGGQGTGGYTF. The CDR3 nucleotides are TGTGCCAGCAGCCGAGGGGGACAGGGCACGGGCGGCTACACCTTC.

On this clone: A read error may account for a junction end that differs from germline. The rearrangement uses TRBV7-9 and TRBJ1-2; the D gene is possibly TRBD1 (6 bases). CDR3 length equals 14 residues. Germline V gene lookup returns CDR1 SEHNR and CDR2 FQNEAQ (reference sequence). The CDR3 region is CSSSLRIQTGLLTF. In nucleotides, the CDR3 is TGTTCCAGCAGCTTGCGAATCCAGACAGGACTTCTCACCTTC.

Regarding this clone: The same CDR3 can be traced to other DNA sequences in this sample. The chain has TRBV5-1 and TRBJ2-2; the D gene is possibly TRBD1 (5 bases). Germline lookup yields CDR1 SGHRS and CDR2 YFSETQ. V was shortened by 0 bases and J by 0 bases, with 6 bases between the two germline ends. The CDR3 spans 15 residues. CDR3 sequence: CASSLGGSNTGELFF. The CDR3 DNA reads TGCGCCAGCAGCTTGGGGGGCTCGAACACCGGGGAGCTGTTTTTT.

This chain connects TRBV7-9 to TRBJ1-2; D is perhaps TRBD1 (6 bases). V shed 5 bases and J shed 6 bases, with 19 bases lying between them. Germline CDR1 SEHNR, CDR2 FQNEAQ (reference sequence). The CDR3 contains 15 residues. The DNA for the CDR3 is TGTGCCAGCAGCCCGACCCGACAGGAAACCCATGGCTACACCTTC. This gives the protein CASSPTRQETHGYTF.

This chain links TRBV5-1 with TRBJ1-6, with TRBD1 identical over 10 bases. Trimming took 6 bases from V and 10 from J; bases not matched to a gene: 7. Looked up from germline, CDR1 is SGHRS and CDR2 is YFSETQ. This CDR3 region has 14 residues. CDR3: CASTGDRGGSPLHF. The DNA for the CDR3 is TGCGCCAGCACGGGGGACAGGGGTGGCTCACCCCTCCACTTT.

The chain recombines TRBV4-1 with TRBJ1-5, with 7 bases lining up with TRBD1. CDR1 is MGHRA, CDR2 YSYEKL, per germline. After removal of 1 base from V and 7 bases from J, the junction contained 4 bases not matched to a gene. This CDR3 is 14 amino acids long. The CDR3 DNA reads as TGCGCCAGCAGCCAAGGACAGGGCACACAGCCCCAGCATTTT. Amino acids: CASSQGQGTQPQHF.

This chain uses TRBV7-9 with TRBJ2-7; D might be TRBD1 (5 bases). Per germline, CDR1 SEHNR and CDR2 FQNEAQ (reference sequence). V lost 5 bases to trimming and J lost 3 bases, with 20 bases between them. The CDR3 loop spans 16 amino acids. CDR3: CASSTITGFTFYEQYF. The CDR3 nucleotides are TGTGCCAGCAGCACAATCACAGGCTTCACCTTCTACGAGCAGTACTTC.

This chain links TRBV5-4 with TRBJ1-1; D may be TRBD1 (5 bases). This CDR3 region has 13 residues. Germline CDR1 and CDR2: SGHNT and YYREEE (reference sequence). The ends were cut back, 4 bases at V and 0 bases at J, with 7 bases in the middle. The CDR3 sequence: CASSRQLNTEAFF. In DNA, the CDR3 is TGTGCCAGCAGCCGACAGCTGAACACTGAAGCTTTCTTT.

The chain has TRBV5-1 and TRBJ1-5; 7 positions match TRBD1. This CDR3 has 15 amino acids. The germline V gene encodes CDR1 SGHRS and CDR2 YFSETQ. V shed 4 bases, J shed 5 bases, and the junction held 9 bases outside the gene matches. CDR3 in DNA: TGCGCCAGCAGCGAATGGGACAGCCACTATCAGCCCCAGCATTTT. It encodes CASSEWDSHYQPQHF.